One and the same sample provided the 15 T cell receptor beta chains below, sequenced in a study of T cell clonality in common variable immunodeficiency. TCRdb's copy holds only in-frame clones and misses some; the assay was immunoSEQ multiplex PCR. The sample contains tens of thousands of clones, none of them singletons. The source material was peripheral blood mononuclear cells. All receptors derive from a person aged 18 to 70 in good health.

This clone was seen ten or more times. From the germline J gene comes the end of the CDR3, since the read stops 3 residues before it. The chain joins TRBV5-1 to TRBJ1-2, with TRBD1 matching 9 bases. The CDR3 consists of 16 residues. Germline V gene data show CDR1 as SGHRS and CDR2 as YFSETQ. Losses at the gene ends were 4 bases for V and 4 bases for J; bases not matched to a gene: 11. The CDR3 region is CASSTAGQGLAYGYTF. CDR3 DNA, as far as it was read: TGCGCCAGCAGCACAGCGGGACAGGGCCTGGCCTATGGC.

This clone was detected only a few times. CDR3 bases read: TGCAGCGTTGAGGAGGCACCCGGGGGGAAA. Residues: CSVEEAPGGK. The full CDR3 sequence reads CSVEEAPGGKLFF. The chain employs TRBV29-1 and TRBJ1-4; D is perhaps TRBD1 (5 bases). The DNA ends 3 residues before the CDR3 does, and the rest of the CDR3 is filled in from the germline J gene. Germline V gene data show CDR1 as SQVTM and CDR2 as ANQGSEA. The CDR3 length is 13 residues.

This clone showed up just a few times. The read terminates 3 residues ahead of where the CDR3 ends, so the germline J gene completes it. V and J are TRBV2 and TRBJ1-4, with 9 nucleotides matching TRBD1. CDR1 and CDR2 from the germline V gene are SNHLY and FYNNEI. Trimming at V came to 5 bases and at J to 7 bases, leaving 5 bases not matched to a gene. This CDR3 is built from 14 residues. The covered CDR3 bases are TGTGCCAGCAGTCTACAGGGGGCAGGTGAAAAA. Amino acid sequence: CASSLQGAGEK. The whole CDR3 sequence is CASSLQGAGEKLFF. The whole variable domain, filled in from reference TRBV2 and TRBJ1-4, reads EPEVTQTPSHQVTQMGQEVILRCVPISNHLYFYWYRQILGQKVEFLVSFYNNEISEKSEIFDDQFSVERPDGSNFTLKIRSTKLEDSAMYFCASSLQGAGEKLFFGSGTQLSVL.

On this clone: With the read ending 3 residues before the CDR3 end, the germline J gene is used to fill in that end. The chain is built from TRBV7-9 and TRBJ2-4, with TRBD1 matching 7 bases. The CDR3 totals 12 residues. Germline loops: CDR1 SEHNR, CDR2 FQNEAQ (reference sequence). The chain's CDR3 is CASSRDSYGQYF. The part of the CDR3 DNA that was read is TGTGCCAGCAGCCGGGACAGCTATGGT.

This clone was picked up many times. The CDR3 is cut off 3 residues early in the read; its end comes from the germline J gene. V usage is TRBV18 and J usage is TRBJ1-2; 8 bases fit TRBD1. Germline values: CDR1 KGHSH, CDR2 LQKENI. J was trimmed by 4 bases and V by 2 bases; bases with no gene match: 15. The CDR3 extends over 18 amino acids. CDR3 bases read: TGTGCCAGCTCACCAGGACAGGGCTCTTATCCACAGAGCTATGGC. Translation gives CASSPGQGSYPQSYG. Given in full, the CDR3 is CASSPGQGSYPQSYGYTF.

This clone was observed many times. The CDR3 is cut off 3 residues early in the read; its end comes from the germline J gene. This rearrangement joins TRBV5-6 to TRBJ2-1; D perhaps matches TRBD1 (6 bases). V was shortened by 2 bases and J by 9 bases, with 18 bases between the two germline ends. Germline V gene data show CDR1 as SGHDT and CDR2 as YYEEEE. The CDR3 loop spans 15 amino acids. The CDR3 loop is CASSFYGQLEGEQFF. CDR3 bases read: TGTGCCAGCAGCTTCTATGGACAGCTGGAAGGTGAG.

There are many counts of this clone. The CDR3 loop reads CASSKGTGGYNEQFF. The covered CDR3 bases are TGTGCCAGCAGCAAAGGGACAGGAGGGTACAATGAG. V is TRBV11-3 and J is TRBJ2-1; 8 positions agree with TRBD1. The read halts 3 residues ahead of the CDR3 end, with the missing end drawn from the germline J gene. The CDR3 length is 15 residues. Germline CDR1 and CDR2: SGHNT and YENEEA. Trimming took 5 bases from V and 4 from J; bases not matched to a gene: 7.

This clone occurred many times. Sequencing ends 3 residues short of the CDR3 end; the germline J gene provides the rest. The chain joins TRBV2 to TRBJ2-5, with TRBD2 matching 10 bases. CDR1 is SNHLY, CDR2 FYNNEI, per germline. The CDR3 length is 14 residues. V was pared by 7 bases and J by 3 bases, with 5 bases of the junction left unmatched. The covered CDR3 bases are TGTGCCAGCAAAACCCTAGCGGGAGAAGAGACC. Translating gives CASKTLAGEET. The full CDR3 is CASKTLAGEETQYF.

A remark on this clone: From the germline J gene comes the end of the CDR3, since the read stops 3 residues before it. This chain joins TRBV30 and TRBJ1-4, with a weak D call TRBD1 (5 bases). The CDR3 is 12 residues long. Germline lookup yields CDR1 GTSNPN and CDR2 SVGIG (reference sequence). This CDR3 reads CAWSQGDSPLFF. The covered CDR3 bases are TGTGCCTGGAGCCAGGGCGATTCACCA.

This clone appeared many times. The CDR3 goes on 3 residues after the read ends, and that part is filled in from the germline J gene. The chain carries TRBV20-1 and TRBJ2-1; 8 bases align to TRBD2. Germline values: CDR1 DFQATT, CDR2 SNEGSKA (reference sequence). The ends lost 0 bases at V and 6 bases at J; junction bases unmatched: 4. The CDR3 consists of 14 residues. The part of the CDR3 DNA that was read is TGCAGTGCTAGAGAATCAAGCGGGAGCAATGAG. Its translation is CSARESSGSNE. The whole CDR3 is CSARESSGSNEQFF.

This clone was observed many times. The read is 3 residues too short to cover the CDR3 end, so that end is filled in from the germline J gene. The gene calls are TRBV7-3 and TRBJ2-2; the match to TRBD1 covers 7 bases. Germline V gives CDR1 SGHTA, CDR2 FQGTGA. The CDR3 covers 14 residues. The CDR3 is CASSRDSYNSPLFF. The sequenced CDR3 bases are TGTGCCAGCAGCCGGGACAGCTATAATTCACCG.

This clone occurred many times. From the germline J gene comes the end of the CDR3, since the read stops 3 residues before it. The chain is built from TRBV2 and TRBJ2-2, with 16 bases aligning to TRBD2. The CDR3 extends over 16 amino acids. Unmatched junction bases numbered 3, after V lost 4 bases and J lost 7 bases. In germline, CDR1 is SNHLY, CDR2 FYNNEI. The DNA read from the CDR3 is TGTGCCAGCAGTGCGGGACTAGCGGGAGGGGTCGGGGAG. This gives the protein CASSAGLAGGVGE. The full-length CDR3 reads as CASSAGLAGGVGELFF.

This clone was detected only a few times. Read coverage stops 3 residues before the CDR3 terminus; the germline J gene supplies the remainder. The rearrangement uses TRBV5-5 and TRBJ1-2, with 9 bases lining up with TRBD1. The germline gives CDR1 SGHKS, CDR2 YYEKEE (reference sequence). Trimming removed 0 bases from V and 4 bases from J; junction bases left unmatched: 4. This CDR3 contains 15 residues. The part of the CDR3 DNA that was read is TGTGCCAGCAGCTTGGACCGGGACAGGGCCTATGGC. Translated: CASSLDRDRAYG. The complete CDR3 sequence is CASSLDRDRAYGYTF.

This clone has at least ten counts. At one end the junction does not follow the germline gene, possibly because of a read error. Read sequence stops 3 residues before the CDR3 end, and the germline J gene provides the missing end. Other DNA variants within this sample encode the same CDR3. This chain joins TRBV19 and TRBJ2-6; 7 positions agree with TRBD1. The CDR3 consists of 15 residues. Germline lookup yields CDR1 LNHDA and CDR2 SQIVND (reference sequence). The part of the CDR3 DNA that was read is TGTGCCAGTAGGCGACAGGGAGACGGGGCTAACGTC. Protein sequence: CASRRQGDGANV. The whole CDR3 sequence reads CASRRQGDGANVLTF.

This clone showed up many times. The CDR3 end lies 3 residues beyond the end of the read and is filled in from the germline J gene. This sequence joins TRBV27 and TRBJ2-2; D may correspond to TRBD1 or TRBD2 (5 bases each). Germline V gene lookup returns CDR1 MNHEY and CDR2 SMNVEV (reference sequence). The CDR3 is 13 residues long. Trimming left V 7 bases short and J 6 bases short, with 12 bases between. CDR3 sequence reads: CASTQGDAGELFF. CDR3 DNA, as far as it was read: TGTGCCAGCACCCAGGGAGATGCCGGGGAG.